This entry lists 32 T cell receptor beta chains sequenced from one sample in a study of cytomegalovirus exposure and HLA in healthy donors (dated by TCRdb to 2016 to 2017). Library preparation employed the immunoSEQ multiplex PCR assay. For the multiplex PCR, a mixture combining 60 forward primers for TCR Vbeta segments and 13 reverse primers for TCR Jbeta segments was used. TCRdb stores this immuneACCESS table with in-frame sequences only. Part of the clones is absent; in the studies checked, under half of the shortfall reflects unresolved V genes, and no reason is known for the rest. In all, the sample holds 150,000 or so clones, and around four fifths of those were seen once. The ten largest account for approximately 1.4% of the sample. Specimen: PBMCs. The receptors come from a man aged 25 to 40 in good health and CMV-seronegative.

The V call is TRBV28, the J call TRBJ1-1, with D uncertain. Germline assignment: CDR1 MDHEN and CDR2 SYDVKM. V was shortened by 7 bases and J by 8 bases, with 14 bases between the two germline ends. The CDR3 has 12 amino acids. The DNA for the CDR3 is TGTGCCAGCAACTTAGCCGGACTGGAAGCTTTCTTT. This sequence encodes CASNLAGLEAFF.

The chain carries TRBV5-1 and TRBJ2-7; a possible D gene is TRBD1 (5 bases). The V and J ends lost 0 bases and 1 base respectively, with 8 bases between them. Germline V CDR1 and CDR2: SGHRS, YFSETQ. The CDR3 covers 14 residues. CDR3 coding DNA: TGCGCCAGCAGCTTGGGTCCAGGGTCCTACGAGCAGTACTTC. This encodes CASSLGPGSYEQYF.

This clone was observed once. The chain employs TRBV10-2 and TRBJ2-7, with D tentatively TRBD2 (5 bases). Germline CDR1 is WSHSY and CDR2 is SAAADI. The V end was cut by 8 bases, the J end by 3 bases, with 8 bases between. The CDR3 totals 11 residues. This CDR3 reads CASGGSYEQYF. The CDR3 coding sequence is TGCGCCAGCGGAGGTAGCTACGAGCAGTACTTC.

V usage is TRBV6-5 and J usage is TRBJ2-1; TRBD1 aligns across 7 bases. The CDR3 consists of 15 residues. The ends lost 5 bases at V and 2 bases at J; junction bases unmatched: 6. Germline loops: CDR1 MNHEY, CDR2 SVGAGI. The CDR3 nucleotides are TGTGCCAGCAGTCCACCCGGACAGGCCTACAATGAGCAGTTCTTC. It yields the protein CASSPPGQAYNEQFF.

This rearrangement joins TRBV11-2 to TRBJ1-1; 7 bases fit TRBD1. CDR3 length: 15 residues. V lost 2 bases to trimming and J lost 4 bases; unmatched junction nucleotides: 7. Germline loops: CDR1 SGHAT, CDR2 FQNNGV. The CDR3: CASSLYQGGSTEAFF. The CDR3 region has the DNA TGTGCCAGCAGCTTATACCAGGGGGGTAGCACTGAAGCTTTCTTT.

This clone has more than one count but fewer than ten. The CDR3 DNA sequence: TGCAGCGTTCAGAAGGGAACAGGGGGAAGTGAAAAACTGTTTTTT. As protein: CSVQKGTGGSEKLFF. J is TRBJ1-4 and V is TRBV29-1, with 8 bases that match TRBD1. The CDR3 loop spans 15 amino acids. Looked up from germline, CDR1 is SQVTM and CDR2 is ANQGSEA. With 5 bases clipped from V and 7 bases from J, the junction kept 12 bases outside the gene matches.

V and J are TRBV5-4 and TRBJ2-3, with 7 bases that match TRBD1. The V and J ends lost 4 bases and 2 bases, in that order; junction bases with no gene match: 10. The germline CDR1 and CDR2 sequences are SGHNT and YYREEE (reference sequence). The CDR3 has 16 amino acids. Here the CDR3 DNA reads TGTGCCAGCAGCCTATACTACAGGGGAAACACAGATACGCAGTATTTT. Translated: CASSLYYRGNTDTQYF.

As DNA, the CDR3 is TGCGCCAGCAGACGGTGGAGCGGGGGAGGGGGTGAGCAGTTCTTC. Encoded protein: CASRRWSGGGGEQFF. The genes are TRBV4-3 and TRBJ2-1; the match to TRBD2 covers 8 bases. The CDR3 runs to 15 residues. CDR1 and CDR2 (germline): LGHNA, YSLEER. The junction had 13 bases not matched to a gene; V was cut back by 6 bases and J by 9 bases.

The chain recombines TRBV5-1 with TRBJ2-7; 9 bases are shared with TRBD2. Trimming cost V 7 bases and J 0 bases; bases outside gene matches: 14. The CDR3 sequence is 17 residues long. Germline V gives CDR1 SGHRS, CDR2 YFSETQ. The CDR3 loop is CASAFSSPGLASYEQYF. CDR3 nucleotide sequence: TGCGCCAGCGCATTCAGCTCGCCGGGACTAGCCTCCTACGAGCAGTACTTC.

The chain couples TRBV5-1 to TRBJ2-7; D perhaps matches TRBD1 (7 bases). The V gene's germline CDR1 is SGHRS and CDR2 YFSETQ. Trimming removed 4 bases at V and 2 bases at J, with 13 bases between. The CDR3 is made up of 14 amino acids. CDR3 DNA: TGCGCCAGCAGCGCGGGGACAGAGACCTACGAGCAGTACTTC. This gives the protein CASSAGTETYEQYF.

The rearrangement joins TRBV11-1 to TRBJ2-2; D is unclear. Germline values: CDR1 SGHAT, CDR2 FQDESV (reference sequence). CDR3 length: 15 residues. Trimming removed 1 base at V and 1 base at J, with 7 bases between. The CDR3 DNA reads as TGTGCCAGCAGCTTAGGCCTACTGAACACCGGGGAGCTGTTTTTT. It specifies CASSLGLLNTGELFF.

The genes are TRBV29-1 and TRBJ2-7; D gene uncertain. The CDR3 has 14 amino acids. V lost 7 bases to trimming and J lost 0 bases, with 16 bases between them. Germline values: CDR1 SQVTM, CDR2 ANQGSEA. CDR3 amino acids: CSAAREKISYEQYF. CDR3 nucleotide sequence: TGCAGCGCCGCCCGAGAGAAAATCTCCTACGAGCAGTACTTC.

This clone has only a few counts. A read error may produce the germline difference seen at one junction end. The DNA for the CDR3 is TGTTCCAGCAGCGAGCGGACAGGGGAGGAGACCCAGTACTTC. This sequence encodes CSSSERTGEETQYF. This chain connects TRBV7-9 to TRBJ2-5; 9 bases line up with TRBD1. Looked up from germline, CDR1 is SEHNR and CDR2 is FQNEAQ (reference sequence). This CDR3 contains 14 residues.

The chain has TRBV5-4 and TRBJ2-5; a possible D gene is TRBD1 (5 bases). The CDR3 runs to 14 residues. The germline CDR1 and CDR2 sequences are SGHNT and YYREEE (reference sequence). V was cut by 0 bases and J by 6 bases, with 12 bases left in between. The CDR3 sequence is CASSLGAGRQTQYF. CDR3 sequence (DNA): TGTGCCAGCAGCTTGGGGGCAGGGCGGCAGACCCAGTACTTC.

The V gene is TRBV4-3, the J gene TRBJ2-2; 7 bases line up with TRBD2. The ends lost 5 bases at V and 5 bases at J; junction bases unmatched: 5. CDR1 is LGHNA, CDR2 YSLEER, per germline. This CDR3 has 14 amino acids. The CDR3 reads CASSEQGGTGELFF. The CDR3 DNA sequence: TGCGCCAGCAGCGAGCAGGGAGGGACCGGGGAGCTGTTTTTT.

The rearrangement links TRBV7-9 to TRBJ2-1; 9 positions match TRBD2. The length of the CDR3 is 15 residues. With V trimmed by 2 bases and J by 7 bases, 6 bases remained unmatched. Germline-derived CDR1 and CDR2 are SEHNR and FQNEAQ (reference sequence). CDR3 nucleotides: TGTGCCAGCAGCTTATTTGGGACTAGCAAGAATGAGCAGTTCTTC. As protein: CASSLFGTSKNEQFF.

The chain employs TRBV11-2 and TRBJ1-2; D possibly corresponds to TRBD1 (5 bases). This CDR3 has 15 residues. CDR1 SGHAT and CDR2 FQNNGV come from the germline V gene. Trimming left V 2 bases short and J 2 bases short, with 12 bases between. Here the CDR3 reads CASSLSDISNYGYTF. DNA of the CDR3: TGTGCCAGCAGCTTATCGGACATTTCCAACTATGGCTACACCTTC. The variable domain in full, completed from reference TRBV11-2 and TRBJ1-2, reads EAGVAQSPRYKIIEKRQSVAFWCNPISGHATLYWYQQILGQGPKLLIQFQNNGVVDDSQLPKDRFSAERLKGVDSTLKIQPAKLEDSAVYLCASSLSDISNYGYTFGSGTRLTVV.

This chain joins TRBV28 and TRBJ2-6; 9 bases match TRBD1. Germline V gene lookup returns CDR1 MDHEN and CDR2 SYDVKM. CDR3 length: 18 amino acids. V shed 5 bases, J shed 0 bases, and the junction held 8 bases outside the gene matches. CDR3 residues: CASSSGDRANSGANVLTF. For the CDR3, the DNA is TGTGCCAGCAGTAGCGGGGACAGGGCCAACTCTGGGGCCAACGTCCTGACTTTC. Complete variable domain (other parts from reference TRBV28 and TRBJ2-6): DVKVTQSSRYLVKRTGEKVFLECVQDMDHENMFWYRQDPGLGLRLIYFSYDVKMKEKGDIPEGYSVSREKKERFSLILESASTNQTSMYLCASSSGDRANSGANVLTFGAGSRLTVL.

The genes are TRBV30 and TRBJ1-1; D call uncertain. V lost 6 bases to trimming and J lost 2 bases, with 10 bases between them. Germline V gene lookup returns CDR1 GTSNPN and CDR2 SVGIG (reference sequence). The CDR3 covers 12 residues. CDR3 sequence (DNA): TGTGCCTGTAACAGCTACAACACTGAAGCTTTCTTT. Its protein product is CACNSYNTEAFF. The full variable domain, rest sourced from reference TRBV30 and TRBJ1-1, is SQTIHQWPATLVQPVGSPLSLECTVEGTSNPNLYWYRQAAGRGLQLLFYSVGIGQISSEVPQNLSASRPQDRQFILSSKKLLLSDSGFYLCACNSYNTEAFFGQGTRLTVV.

V is TRBV4-1 and J is TRBJ1-5; no definite D call. V shed 0 bases and J shed 4 bases, with 7 bases lying between them. This CDR3 contains 14 residues. CDR1 and CDR2 (germline): MGHRA, YSYEKL. The CDR3 is CASSQDGGNQPQHF. For the CDR3, the DNA is TGCGCCAGCAGCCAAGATGGAGGGAATCAGCCCCAGCATTTT.

The rearrangement links TRBV6-5 to TRBJ2-7; perhaps TRBD1 as D (6 bases). Trimming took off 7 bases at V and 2 bases at J, with 15 bases between the two ends. This CDR3 is 14 amino acids long. CDR1 MNHEY and CDR2 SVGAGI come from the germline V gene. The CDR3, as DNA: TGTGCCAGCAACCCGACCGGGACACCCTACGAGCAGTACTTC. It encodes CASNPTGTPYEQYF.

The chain combines TRBV18 with TRBJ1-5, with a weak D call TRBD1 (6 bases). With 4 bases removed from V and 3 bases from J, the gap between germline ends came to 10 bases. The CDR3 is 14 amino acids. The germline CDR1 and CDR2 sequences are KGHSH and LQKENI. The CDR3 DNA sequence: TGTGCCAGCTCACATGGACAGATCAATCAGCCCCAGCATTTT. It translates to CASSHGQINQPQHF. Full variable domain (missing parts from reference TRBV18 and TRBJ1-5): NAGVMQNPRHLVRRRGQEARLRCSPMKGHSHVYWYRQLPEEGLKFMVYLQKENIIDESGMPKERFSAEFPKEGPSILRIQQVVRGDSAAYFCASSHGQINQPQHFGDGTRLSIL.

This clone was counted between two and nine times. The gene calls are TRBV28 and TRBJ1-2, with 7 bases identical to TRBD1. Germline CDR1 MDHEN, CDR2 SYDVKM. This CDR3 has 13 amino acids. Trimming took 5 bases from V and 3 from J; bases not matched to a gene: 3. Here the CDR3 DNA reads TGTGCCAGCAGTCCGACAGGGTACTATGGCTACACCTTC. This gives the protein CASSPTGYYGYTF.

This clone was found once. The CDR3 nucleotides are TGTGCCGCTTCACCCGGGACAGGGGGTTGGAATGAGCAGTTCTTC. It codes for CAASPGTGGWNEQFF. This chain uses TRBV19 with TRBJ2-1; 11 bases line up with TRBD1. The CDR3 runs 15 residues. V dropped 11 bases and J dropped 7; count of bases not matched to a gene: 13. The V gene's germline CDR1 is LNHDA and CDR2 SQIVND (reference sequence).

V usage is TRBV25-1 and J usage is TRBJ2-2; 10 positions match TRBD2. The CDR3 extends over 17 amino acids. In germline, CDR1 is MGHDK, CDR2 SYGVNS. The J segment lost 4 bases and the V segment lost 2 bases, leaving 7 bases of the junction unmatched. Here the CDR3 DNA reads TGTGCCAGCAGTGAAATAGGACTAGCGGTTGGCACCGGGGAGCTGTTTTTT. Its translation: CASSEIGLAVGTGELFF.

This clone was detected a few times. V and J are TRBV19 and TRBJ2-7; D possibly corresponds to TRBD1 (6 bases). Trimming took 6 bases from V and 5 from J, leaving 17 bases between them. This CDR3 is built from 14 residues. Germline CDR1 and CDR2: LNHDA and SQIVND (reference sequence). CDR3 coding DNA: TGTGCCAGTAGATTAAAACAGGGAGTCCACGAGCAGTACTTC. The encoded protein is CASRLKQGVHEQYF.

V is TRBV5-1 and J is TRBJ2-4; TRBD1 matches 10 bases. The CDR3 contains 13 residues. The V and J ends lost 4 bases and 9 bases, in that order; junction bases with no gene match: 4. Germline loops: CDR1 SGHRS, CDR2 YFSETQ. The CDR3 reads CASSQGQGGIQYF. The CDR3 nucleotides are TGCGCCAGCAGCCAAGGACAGGGGGGCATTCAGTACTTC. Using reference TRBV5-1 and TRBJ2-4 for the parts outside the CDR3, the full variable domain is KAGVTQTPRYLIKTRGQQVTLSCSPISGHRSVSWYQQTPGQGLQFLFEYFSETQRNKGNFPGRFSGRQFSNSRSEMNVSTLELGDSALYLCASSQGQGGIQYFGAGTRLSVL.

The J gene is TRBJ1-6, the V gene TRBV19; unclear D gene. Germline-derived CDR1 and CDR2 are LNHDA and SQIVND (reference sequence). Between the trimmed V and J ends, which lost 1 base and 5 bases, there was a span of 6 bases. The length of the CDR3 is 14 residues. The CDR3 region has the DNA TGTGCCAGTAGTATAGGGCACAATAATTCACCCCTCCACTTT. Translating it yields CASSIGHNNSPLHF.

The chain is built from TRBV5-1 and TRBJ2-5; TRBD2 aligns across 9 bases. CDR1 and CDR2 (germline): SGHRS, YFSETQ. The CDR3 runs to 14 residues. V shed 1 base and J 5 bases; nucleotides not matched to a gene: 3. The CDR3 loop reads CASSLNSGSETQYF. Written as DNA, the CDR3 is TGCGCCAGCAGCTTGAATAGCGGGAGTGAGACCCAGTACTTC.

V usage is TRBV19 and J usage is TRBJ2-2; 9 bases map to TRBD1. CDR1 is LNHDA, CDR2 SQIVND, per germline (reference sequence). This CDR3 has 16 amino acids. Trimming took 1 base from V and 4 from J; bases not matched to a gene: 4. In nucleotides, the CDR3 is TGTGCCAGTAGTATAGTAGGGGACAGGGTCACCGGGGAGCTGTTTTTT. Encoded protein: CASSIVGDRVTGELFF.

The CDR3 is CASSLGGGGPYNEQFF. The DNA for the CDR3 is TGTGCCAGCAGCTTAGGAGGGGGCGGACCGTACAATGAGCAGTTCTTC. V and J are TRBV7-9 and TRBJ2-1, with 7 bases matching TRBD1. The V gene end was trimmed by 1 base and the J gene end by 4 bases; junction bases not matched to a gene: 7. In germline, CDR1 is SEHNR, CDR2 FQNEAQ (reference sequence). This CDR3 contains 16 residues.

The chain employs TRBV28 and TRBJ2-3; tentative D call: TRBD2 (5 bases). The CDR3 contains 14 residues. Germline V gives CDR1 MDHEN, CDR2 SYDVKM. Trimming took off 8 bases at V and 1 base at J, with 13 bases between the two ends. CDR3 nucleotides: TGTGCCAGCCGCAAGGCCGGGGGCACAGATACGCAGTATTTT. Protein: CASRKAGGTDTQYF.